The 5 T cell receptor beta chains below all came from one sample that was sequenced in a study of identical twins. One entry per CDR3 protein, called by TCRdb with MiXCR from the 5' RACE reads. The sample records hundreds of thousands of distinct CDR3 sequences, roughly 18% being singletons. The same sample was also used in a study of T cells expressing NK-cell markers.

The source material was PBMCs. These receptor sequences come from a woman aged 18-29 years in good health.

The gene calls are TRBV12-5 and TRBJ2-3, with TRBD2 matching over 12 bases. J lost 5 bases, V lost 7 bases, and 4 bases had no gene match. The CDR3 has 14 residues. Germline-derived CDR1 and CDR2 are LGHNT and FRNRAP. CDR3 region: CASAALAGGDTQYF. The CDR3 coding sequence is TGTGCTAGTGCCGCACTAGCGGGAGGAGATACGCAGTATTTT.

V is TRBV6-2 or TRBV6-3 and J is TRBJ2-7; 8 bases fit TRBD1. V shed 6 bases, J shed 2 bases, and the junction held 12 bases outside the gene matches. Germline V lookup: CDR1 MNHEY, CDR2 SVGEGT. The CDR3 runs to 16 residues. CDR3 in DNA: TGTGCCAGCAGCCTCGTGGCTGGACAGGGAACCTACGAGCAGTACTTC. This sequence encodes CASSLVAGQGTYEQYF.

This clonotype was recorded a few times. The V and J genes are TRBV20-1 and TRBJ2-3; tentative D call: TRBD2 (7 bases). Germline V gene lookup returns CDR1 DFQATT and CDR2 SNEGSKA (reference sequence). The V end lost 4 bases, the J end lost 4 bases, and 21 bases lay between the germline ends. The CDR3 contains 16 residues. The CDR3 DNA sequence: TGCAGTGCTACGAAAAGGGGGGGCAGGGTCTCAGATACGCAGTATTTT. This gives the protein CSATKRGGRVSDTQYF.

The CDR3 DNA follows: TGTGCCAGCAGCTTATATAGAGGACGGACCTCTGGGGCCAACGTCCTGACTTTC. The encoded protein is CASSLYRGRTSGANVLTF. The chain joins TRBV11-1 to TRBJ2-6; D gene uncertain. V dropped 2 bases and J dropped 0 bases, with 14 bases sitting between them. The germline CDR1 and CDR2 sequences are SGHAT and FQDESV (reference sequence). The CDR3 consists of 18 residues.

The chain uses TRBV29-1 and TRBJ1-2, with D perhaps matching TRBD1 (5 bases). The CDR3 extends over 12 amino acids. The V end lost 2 bases, the J end lost 3 bases, and 7 bases lay between the germline ends. Germline assignment: CDR1 SQVTM and CDR2 ANQGSEA. CDR3 loop: CSVERGDYGYTF. In nucleotides, the CDR3 is TGCAGCGTTGAACGGGGGGACTATGGCTACACCTTC.